This paragraph reports one T cell receptor (beta chain). CDR3 length: 14 residues. V lost 5 bases and J 4 bases, leaving 14 bases between the germline ends. In germline, CDR1 is MNHEY, CDR2 SMNVEV (reference sequence). The repertoire was sequenced with immunoSEQ multiplex PCR; TCRdb's copy has only in-frame clones and lacks some. The data hold 25,000 to 30,000 clones, with approximately 94% observed a single time. The data are from a study of T cell changes during pregnancy in multiple sclerosis. The gene calls are TRBV27 and TRBJ1-2, with a tentative D call TRBD1 (5 bases). Sequenced here: CD8+ T cells from peripheral blood mononuclear cells, sampled before pregnancy. The clonotype originates from a female donor with multiple sclerosis, enrolled in a pregnancy study. The CDR3 nucleotides are TGTGCCAGCAGTGCGGGGCAGGGATTCTATGGCTACACCTTC. Translating it yields CASSAGQGFYGYTF.